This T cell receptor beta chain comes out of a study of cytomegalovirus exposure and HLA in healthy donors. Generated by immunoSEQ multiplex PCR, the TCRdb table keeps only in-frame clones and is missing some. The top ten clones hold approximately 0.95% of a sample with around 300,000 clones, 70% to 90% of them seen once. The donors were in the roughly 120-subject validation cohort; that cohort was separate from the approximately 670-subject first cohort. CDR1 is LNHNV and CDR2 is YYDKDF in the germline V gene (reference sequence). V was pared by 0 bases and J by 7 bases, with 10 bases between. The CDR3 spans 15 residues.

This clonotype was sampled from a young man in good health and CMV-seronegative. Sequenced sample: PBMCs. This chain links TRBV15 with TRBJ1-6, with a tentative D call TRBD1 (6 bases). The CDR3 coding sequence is TGTGCCACCAGCAGAGATGATAGGGGGAATTCACCCCTCCACTTT. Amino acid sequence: CATSRDDRGNSPLHF. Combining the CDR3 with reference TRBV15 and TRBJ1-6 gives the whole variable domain DAMVIQNPRYQVTQFGKPVTLSCSQTLNHNVMYWYQQKSSQAPKLLFHYYDKDFNNEADTPDNFQSRRPNTSFCFLDIRSPGLGDTAMYLCATSRDDRGNSPLHFGNGTRLTVT.